The 25 T cell receptor beta chains in this list originate from one sample, sequenced in a study of blood T cell repertoires in COVID-19. Sequencing used immunoSEQ multiplex PCR; TCRdb keeps in-frame clones, though not all of them. This table holds around 310,000 clones, 90% found once. Sequenced input: peripheral blood. All receptors come from a woman in her thirties or forties with COVID-19, enrolled during active disease.

This clone was detected a few times. V and J are TRBV7-9 and TRBJ1-2; a possible D gene is TRBD1 (5 bases). CDR3 length equals 12 residues. Trimming removed 6 bases from V and 4 bases from J, with 9 bases in between. Germline-derived CDR1 and CDR2 are SEHNR and FQNEAQ (reference sequence). CDR3: CASRPDSYGYTF. Written as DNA, the CDR3 is TGTGCCAGCAGACCCGACAGCTATGGCTACACCTTC.

V is TRBV18 and J is TRBJ2-7; tentatively, D is TRBD2 (6 bases). The CDR3 loop spans 14 amino acids. Germline V gives CDR1 KGHSH, CDR2 LQKENI. Trimming stripped 3 bases from V and 6 bases from J, with 15 bases between. The CDR3 DNA is TGTGCCAGCTCACCCGGGACTCAGCTTGCCGAGCAGTACTTC. It specifies CASSPGTQLAEQYF.

This clone was detected a few times. The chain has TRBV5-1 and TRBJ2-3; 9 nucleotides line up with TRBD2. The length of the CDR3 is 16 residues. Per germline, CDR1 SGHRS and CDR2 YFSETQ. Trimming cost V 4 bases and J 2 bases; bases outside gene matches: 8. The CDR3 nucleotides read TGCGCCAGCAGCGGGAAGACTAGCGGATACACAGATACGCAGTATTTT. It yields the protein CASSGKTSGYTDTQYF.

Note on this clone: The junction and the germline gene differ at one end; a read error may be behind it. The genes are TRBV19 and TRBJ1-1; no clear D gene. CDR1 and CDR2 from the germline V gene are LNHDA and SQIVND (reference sequence). The CDR3 has 13 residues. Here the CDR3 reads CVSSPVSNTEAFF. The CDR3 DNA reads TGTGTCAGTAGCCCAGTATCGAACACTGAAGCTTTCTTT.

CDR3 coding DNA: TGTGCCAGCAGCTCCGGGACAGGCTTCACCGGGGAGCTGTTTTTT. This codes for CASSSGTGFTGELFF. The chain has TRBV7-6 and TRBJ2-2; 8 bases line up with TRBD1. CDR3 size: 15 residues. Germline V gene data show CDR1 as SGHVS and CDR2 as FNYEAQ. The ends lost 4 bases at V and 4 bases at J; junction bases unmatched: 5.

This rearrangement joins TRBV9 to TRBJ1-2, with D hard to call. The CDR3 sequence is 13 residues long. Germline CDR1 and CDR2: SGDLS and YYNGEE. Trimming stripped 0 bases from V and 2 bases from J, with 5 bases between. The CDR3 loop is CASSVGENYGYTF. In DNA form, the CDR3 reads TGTGCCAGCAGCGTAGGAGAAAACTATGGCTACACCTTC.

The CDR3 DNA reads as TGTGCCAGCTCCCTATGGGACACCTACGAGCAGTACTTC. Translating it yields CASSLWDTYEQYF. This chain links TRBV18 with TRBJ2-7; D is possibly TRBD1 (6 bases). The CDR3 is made up of 13 amino acids. Trimming removed 6 bases from V and 2 bases from J, with 11 bases in between. The germline CDR1 and CDR2 sequences are KGHSH and LQKENI.

This chain links TRBV19 with TRBJ1-3; 10 bases are shared with TRBD1. After removal of 6 bases from V and 4 bases from J, the junction contained 9 bases not matched to a gene. CDR3 size: 16 residues. The germline CDR1 and CDR2 sequences are LNHDA and SQIVND (reference sequence). The CDR3 sequence: CASRSGTGAPGNTIYF. CDR3 DNA: TGTGCCAGTAGATCCGGGACAGGGGCACCAGGAAACACCATATATTTT.

This chain connects TRBV10-3 to TRBJ2-7; D gene uncertain. Germline lookup yields CDR1 ENHRY and CDR2 SYGVKD. V was shortened by 2 bases and J by 9 bases, with 11 bases between the two germline ends. This CDR3 spans 12 amino acids. The CDR3: CAISENNQLQYF. The CDR3 nucleotides read TGTGCCATCAGTGAGAACAATCAGTTGCAGTACTTC.

The J gene is TRBJ2-4, the V gene TRBV6-2 or TRBV6-3, with D possibly being TRBD1 (7 bases). Trimming took off 2 bases at V and 7 bases at J, with 15 bases between the two ends. Germline V gene sequence: CDR1 MNHEY, CDR2 SVGEGT. The CDR3 length is 15 residues. The DNA of the CDR3 is TGTGCCAGCAGTTACGGTGGGGGGACAGTTAACATTCAGTACTTC. Translating gives CASSYGGGTVNIQYF.

V usage is TRBV19 and J usage is TRBJ2-1, with 9 bases that match TRBD1. CDR1 is LNHDA and CDR2 is SQIVND in the germline V gene (reference sequence). The V gene end was trimmed by 7 bases and the J gene end by 0 bases; junction bases not matched to a gene: 10. The length of the CDR3 is 17 residues. CDR3 sequence reads: CASTKGDRVSSYNEQFF. The CDR3 DNA follows: TGTGCCAGTACCAAAGGGGACAGGGTCAGCTCCTACAATGAGCAGTTCTTC.

The chain links TRBV12-3 or TRBV12-4 to TRBJ1-4, with 9 bases identical to TRBD1. The V gene end was trimmed by 4 bases and the J gene end by 12 bases; junction bases not matched to a gene: 6. The CDR3 loop spans 13 amino acids. The CDR3 nucleotides read TGTGCCAGCAGTTCCGGGACAGGGTCACAACTGTTTTTT. Translating it yields CASSSGTGSQLFF.

The chain carries TRBV7-9 and TRBJ1-3; D is undetermined. The germline gives CDR1 SEHNR, CDR2 FQNEAQ (reference sequence). Deletions cut 4 bases from V and 8 bases from J, with 15 bases between. The CDR3 consists of 14 residues. The CDR3 coding sequence is TGTGCCAGCAGCTCCACGGGGAACCGGGACACCATATATTTT. Amino acids: CASSSTGNRDTIYF.

V and J are TRBV18 and TRBJ1-6; the D gene is possibly TRBD1 (6 bases). CDR1 is KGHSH and CDR2 is LQKENI in the germline V gene. The V and J ends lost 3 bases and 1 base respectively, with 10 bases between them. The CDR3 has 16 residues. CDR3 bases: TGTGCCAGCTCACCGAACAGGGTATCCTATAATTCACCCCTCCACTTT. Its protein product is CASSPNRVSYNSPLHF.

In the case of this clone: The junction shows a germline mismatch at one end, possibly a read error. This rearrangement joins TRBV7-7 to TRBJ2-2, with D maybe TRBD1 (6 bases). The CDR3 loop spans 16 amino acids. Germline values: CDR1 SSHAT, CDR2 FNYEAQ (reference sequence). The CDR3 coding sequence is TGTGCTAGCAGCTTAGCTTGGGGGCCTAACACCGGGGAGCTGTTTTTT. Its protein is CASSLAWGPNTGELFF.

The chain carries TRBV24-1 and TRBJ2-1; 10 bases line up with TRBD1. The CDR3 is 14 amino acids. With 3 bases clipped from V and 7 bases from J, the junction kept 2 bases outside the gene matches. CDR1 KGHDR and CDR2 SFDVKD come from the germline V gene. This chain's CDR3 is CATSDVDRGNEQFF. The CDR3 DNA reads TGTGCCACCAGTGATGTGGACAGGGGGAATGAGCAGTTCTTC.

The J gene is TRBJ1-1, the V gene TRBV5-8, with TRBD1 matching 8 bases. Germline CDR1 and CDR2: SGHTS and YDEGEE. CDR3 size: 14 residues. Germline trimming cut 3 bases from V and 1 base from J; bases unmatched to any gene: 2. CDR3 DNA sequence: TGTGCCAGCAGCTCCGACAGGGGGAACACTGAAGCTTTCTTT. This codes for CASSSDRGNTEAFF.

The chain is built from TRBV19 and TRBJ2-1; TRBD2 might be the D (6 bases). The CDR3 loop spans 15 amino acids. The V gene lost 5 bases and the J gene lost 0 bases, with 11 bases spanning the gap. Germline values: CDR1 LNHDA, CDR2 SQIVND (reference sequence). The CDR3 spells CASSEGTLSYNEQFF. The CDR3 DNA sequence: TGTGCCAGTAGTGAGGGGACTCTCTCCTACAATGAGCAGTTCTTC.

The chain has TRBV7-9 and TRBJ2-1; 9 nucleotides agree with TRBD2. The CDR3 extends over 15 amino acids. Trimming removed 5 bases from V and 6 bases from J; junction bases left unmatched: 8. Germline V lookup: CDR1 SEHNR, CDR2 FQNEAQ (reference sequence). CDR3 DNA: TGTGCCAGCAGCCACCCGGGACTAGCTCTCAATGAGCAGTTCTTC. As protein: CASSHPGLALNEQFF.

This clone was detected once. The gene calls are TRBV28 and TRBJ1-4; D unresolved. Per the germline V gene, CDR1 is MDHEN and CDR2 is SYDVKM. This CDR3 spans 14 amino acids. The V and J ends lost 8 bases and 2 bases respectively, with 12 bases between them. CDR3 DNA sequence: TGTGCCAGCCTATCCGGGGTCACTAATGAAAAACTGTTTTTT. Residues: CASLSGVTNEKLFF.

The chain has TRBV3-1 (or the pseudogene TRBV3-2) and TRBJ2-2; 8 nucleotides align to TRBD2. Germline trimming cut 4 bases from V and 4 bases from J; bases unmatched to any gene: 5. The CDR3 spans 15 residues. Germline V gene lookup returns CDR1 LGHDT and CDR2 YNNKEL (reference sequence). CDR3 sequence: CASSPLAVTTGELFF. CDR3 in DNA: TGTGCCAGCAGCCCACTAGCGGTAACCACCGGGGAGCTGTTTTTT.

This clone was seen only once. This chain joins TRBV9 and TRBJ1-3, with TRBD1 matching 7 bases. J gave up 2 bases and V 4 bases, and 9 bases lay outside the gene matches. In germline, CDR1 is SGDLS, CDR2 YYNGEE. CDR3 size: 16 residues. The chain's CDR3 is CASSKKQGIAGNTIYF. The CDR3 nucleotides read TGTGCCAGCAGCAAGAAACAGGGGATTGCTGGAAACACCATATATTTT.

This chain joins TRBV5-1 and TRBJ1-5; the D is unclear. This CDR3 has 16 amino acids. Germline assignment: CDR1 SGHRS and CDR2 YFSETQ. With 1 base removed from V and 0 bases from J, the gap between germline ends came to 11 bases. CDR3 region: CASSLWGDHSNQPQHF. CDR3 DNA: TGCGCCAGCAGCTTGTGGGGAGACCATAGCAATCAGCCCCAGCATTTT.

This chain joins TRBV5-6 and TRBJ1-3, with D possibly TRBD1 on 6 matching bases. Germline V gene sequence: CDR1 SGHDT, CDR2 YYEEEE. There are 13 residues in the CDR3. Trimming shortened V by 5 bases and J by 3 bases, and 9 bases separated the two germline ends. The CDR3 spells CASRQGGGNTIYF. The CDR3 region has the DNA TGTGCCAGCAGACAGGGTGGTGGAAACACCATATATTTT.

The genes are TRBV9 and TRBJ2-5; TRBD1 agrees at 7 bases. V dropped 4 bases and J dropped 1; count of bases not matched to a gene: 7. The V gene's germline CDR1 is SGDLS and CDR2 YYNGEE. The CDR3 sequence is 15 residues long. The DNA of the CDR3 is TGTGCCAGCAGCCGACAGGGCCTCCCCCAAGAGACCCAGTACTTC. Its protein is CASSRQGLPQETQYF.